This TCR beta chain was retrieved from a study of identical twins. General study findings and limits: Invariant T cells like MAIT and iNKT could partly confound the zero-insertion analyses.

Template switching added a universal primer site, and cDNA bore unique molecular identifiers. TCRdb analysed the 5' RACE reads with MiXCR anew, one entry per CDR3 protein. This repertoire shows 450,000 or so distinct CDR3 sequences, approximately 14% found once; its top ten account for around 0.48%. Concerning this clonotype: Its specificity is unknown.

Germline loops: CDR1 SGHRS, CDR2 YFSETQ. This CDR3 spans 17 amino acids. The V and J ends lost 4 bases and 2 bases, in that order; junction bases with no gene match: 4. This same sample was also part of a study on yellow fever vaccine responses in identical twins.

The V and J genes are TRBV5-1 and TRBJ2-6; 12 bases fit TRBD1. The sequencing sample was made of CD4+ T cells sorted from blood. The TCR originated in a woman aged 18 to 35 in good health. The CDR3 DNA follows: TGCGCCAGCAGCATCCGGGACAGGGGGCCTGGGGCCAACGTCCTGACTTTC. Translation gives CASSIRDRGPGANVLTF.